The 22 T cell receptor beta chains in this list originate from one sample, sequenced in a study of Graves' ophthalmopathy and Graves' hyperthyroidism. Transcripts of RNA were the source for amplifying TCR beta CDR3 regions. First-round RT-PCR used HTBI primers; second-round multiplex PCR followed. TCRdb re-derived calls from the multiplex PCR reads in MiXCR, one entry per CDR3 protein. The table records approximately 1.2 million distinct CDR3 sequences, around a third of them present only once. The source material was peripheral blood or thyroid tissue (not recorded which). These receptors were obtained from an adult man with Graves' hyperthyroidism.

CDR3 loop: CASSLEDRRGRAGELFF. CDR3 in DNA: TGTGCCAGCAGCTTAGAGGACAGGCGGGGAAGGGCCGGGGAGCTGTTTTTT. The chain employs TRBV11-2 and TRBJ2-2; tentative D call: TRBD1 (7 bases). V lost 0 bases to trimming and J lost 6 bases, with 17 bases between them. CDR3 size: 17 residues. CDR1 is SGHAT and CDR2 is FQNNGV in the germline V gene.

At least ten counts were recorded for this clonotype. The chain carries TRBV4-1 and TRBJ2-7; D not resolved. This CDR3 contains 13 residues. V dropped 1 base and J dropped 3 bases, with 7 bases sitting between them. The germline V gene has CDR1 MGHRA and CDR2 YSYEKL. The CDR3 protein is CASSQVPLYEQYF. The CDR3, as DNA: TGCGCCAGCAGCCAAGTCCCACTCTACGAGCAGTACTTC.

The J gene is TRBJ1-5, the V gene TRBV7-2, with a tentative D call TRBD1 (5 bases). The germline V and J ends were trimmed by 11 bases and 6 bases, with 17 bases remaining between them. This CDR3 is 13 amino acids long. Germline CDR1 and CDR2: SGHTA and FQGNSA. CDR3 protein: CAWSLRGGQPQHF. CDR3 sequence (DNA): TGTGCCTGGAGTTTGAGGGGCGGTCAGCCCCAGCATTTT.

This clonotype was seen repeatedly, ten times or more. V gene TRBV12-3 or TRBV12-4 combines with J gene TRBJ1-1; no definite D call. With 4 bases removed from V and 11 bases from J, the gap between germline ends came to 17 bases. The CDR3 runs 13 residues. For the CDR3, the DNA is TGTGCCAGCAGTTGGGGTATAGGATCGGAGGCTTTCTTT. This encodes CASSWGIGSEAFF.

As for this clonotype: This could be a read error, since a much larger clone is one nucleotide away. The chain recombines TRBV7-9 with TRBJ2-2; possibly TRBD1 for D (5 bases). The CDR3 contains 15 residues. The V end was cut by 2 bases, the J end by 4 bases, with 11 bases between. Germline CDR1 is SEHNR and CDR2 is FQNEAQ (reference sequence). The CDR3 DNA follows: TGTGCCAGCAGCTTAAGCCAGGGTACCACCGGGGAGCTGTTTTTT. Its translation is CASSLSQGTTGELFF.

The V call is TRBV10-3, the J call TRBJ1-5; the D gene is possibly TRBD1 (5 bases). There are 15 residues in the CDR3. Germline lookup yields CDR1 ENHRY and CDR2 SYGVKD. V was trimmed by 5 bases and J by 0 bases, leaving 11 bases between them. The CDR3 loop reads CAISSTVDSNQPQHF. CDR3 coding DNA: TGTGCCATCAGTTCGACAGTTGATAGCAATCAGCCCCAGCATTTT.

As to this clonotype: Being one base from a much bigger clone, this may be a read error. The rearrangement links TRBV25-1 to TRBJ1-5, with D possibly being TRBD1 (5 bases). Trimming removed 8 bases from V and 6 bases from J, with 11 bases in between. Germline V CDR1 and CDR2: MGHDK, SYGVNS. CDR3 length equals 12 residues. The CDR3 region has the DNA TGTGCCAGCGGGGGGGGGAGTCAGCCCCAGCATTTT. It yields the protein CASGGGSQPQHF.

This clonotype was detected only a few times. This chain connects TRBV28 to TRBJ2-7; 9 bases align to TRBD1. The CDR3 spans 14 residues. CDR1 and CDR2 (germline): MDHEN, SYDVKM. Trimming at V came to 5 bases and at J to 4 bases, leaving 6 bases not matched to a gene. DNA for the CDR3: TGTGCCAGCAGTCGGGACAGGGTCCAATACGAGCAGTACTTC. Translation: CASSRDRVQYEQYF.

This clonotype was seen a few times. The chain uses TRBV20-1 and TRBJ2-3; D is possibly TRBD2 (6 bases). This CDR3 region has 12 residues. Trimming removed 7 bases at V and 0 bases at J, with 8 bases between. Germline CDR1 is DFQATT and CDR2 is SNEGSKA (reference sequence). The CDR3 sequence: CSGEVSTDTQYF. CDR3 DNA sequence: TGCAGTGGGGAGGTCAGCACAGATACGCAGTATTTT.

This clonotype came up many times. The chain employs TRBV11-1 and TRBJ1-2, with D possibly matching TRBD1 (5 bases). The CDR3 runs to 16 residues. The V gene's germline CDR1 is SGHAT and CDR2 FQDESV (reference sequence). Trimming left V 4 bases short and J 3 bases short, with 18 bases between. The DNA for the CDR3 is TGTGCCAGCAGCTCATTCGGGGGGAACCCTGACTATGGCTACACCTTC. It is translated as CASSSFGGNPDYGYTF.

This clonotype was detected only a few times. The chain couples TRBV2 to TRBJ2-5; D remains unclear. V gave up 5 bases and J gave up 5 bases, with 9 bases separating them. The germline V gene encodes CDR1 SNHLY and CDR2 FYNNEI. The CDR3 sequence is 12 residues long. CDR3 loop: CASSYVVETQYF. DNA of the CDR3: TGTGCCAGCAGTTACGTGGTTGAGACCCAGTACTTC.

With regard to this clonotype: A junction boundary mismatches the germline segment, possibly from a read error. The chain joins TRBV6-1 to TRBJ1-5; D perhaps matches TRBD1 (6 bases). Germline values: CDR1 MNHNS, CDR2 SASEGT. CDR3 length equals 15 residues. The CDR3 loop reads CASSEPDSSNQPQHF. CDR3 in DNA: TGCGCCAGCAGTGAGCCGGACAGTAGCAATCAGCCCCAGCATTTT.

About this clonotype itself: This could be a read error, since a much larger clone is one nucleotide away. The chain joins TRBV25-1 to TRBJ1-6; D may be TRBD1 (5 bases). This CDR3 spans 16 amino acids. The germline V and J ends were trimmed by 6 bases and 13 bases, with 25 bases remaining between them. Per the germline V gene, CDR1 is MGHDK and CDR2 is SYGVNS. In nucleotides, the CDR3 is TGTGCCAGCAGCTTAGGCAAGGTGGCAGGGATGTCCCCCCTCCACTTT. Translating gives CASSLGKVAGMSPLHF.

On this clonotype itself: This may be a read error: a much more frequent sequence differs by one nucleotide. The genes are TRBV7-2 and TRBJ2-5; D might be TRBD2 (6 bases). The CDR3 has 16 residues. V was pared by 2 bases and J by 7 bases, with 20 bases between. CDR1 and CDR2 from the germline V gene are SGHTA and FQGNSA. This chain's CDR3 is CASSLSITGDGGTQYF. CDR3 nucleotide sequence: TGTGCCAGCAGCTTAAGTATTACGGGAGATGGGGGGACCCAGTACTTC.

The chain is built from TRBV20-1 and TRBJ1-5; 7 bases line up with TRBD1. Germline V gives CDR1 DFQATT, CDR2 SNEGSKA (reference sequence). The length of the CDR3 is 17 residues. Trimming at V came to 0 bases and at J to 6 bases, leaving 14 bases not matched to a gene. The CDR3 sequence is CSARDANRGSPPQPQHF. The CDR3 nucleotides read TGCAGTGCTAGAGACGCCAACAGGGGTTCTCCTCCTCAGCCCCAGCATTTT.

The sample holds many counts of this clonotype. This chain uses TRBV6-5 with TRBJ1-2; possible D gene TRBD1, 5 bases. Germline V gene lookup returns CDR1 MNHEY and CDR2 SVGAGI. The length of the CDR3 is 13 residues. Trimming cost V 2 bases and J 8 bases, with 12 bases left between them. The chain's CDR3 is CASSYRQGGGYTF. The DNA for the CDR3 is TGTGCCAGCAGTTACCGGCAGGGAGGAGGCTACACCTTC.

This rearrangement joins TRBV6-1 to TRBJ1-6; 9 positions agree with TRBD1. From germline, CDR1 is MNHNS and CDR2 SASEGT. V dropped 5 bases and J dropped 7; count of bases not matched to a gene: 6. The length of the CDR3 is 15 residues. The CDR3 nucleotides are TGTGCCAGCAGTTACAGGGGGCTCGGGAATTCACCCCTCCACTTT. This gives the protein CASSYRGLGNSPLHF.

The gene calls are TRBV12-3 or TRBV12-4 and TRBJ2-2, with D perhaps given as TRBD1 or TRBD2 (6 bases each). The V end was cut by 6 bases, the J end by 7 bases, with 12 bases between. The CDR3 is 13 residues long. Written as DNA, the CDR3 is TGTGCCAGCAGCCGAGAGGGGGGCGGGGAGCTGTTTTTT. The encoded protein is CASSREGGGELFF.

CDR3 region: CASSPRTGGIETQYF. DNA of the CDR3: TGTGCCAGCAGTCCCCGGACAGGGGGCATCGAGACCCAGTACTTC. The rearrangement joins TRBV28 to TRBJ2-5; 11 bases are shared with TRBD1. The trim removed 5 bases at V and 5 bases at J, leaving 7 bases unmatched. CDR3 length equals 15 residues. Germline V gene sequence: CDR1 MDHEN, CDR2 SYDVKM.

A note on this clonotype: The junction departs from germline at one end; a sequencing error may be responsible. V usage is TRBV29-1 and J usage is TRBJ1-2, with 9 bases aligning to TRBD1. The length of the CDR3 is 14 residues. Germline CDR1 reads SQVTM; CDR2 reads ANQGSEA. As DNA, the CDR3 is TGCAGCGTTAGGACAGGGGATTCTGGTTATGGCTACGCCTTC. Amino acids: CSVRTGDSGYGYAF.

The V call is TRBV12-3 or TRBV12-4, the J call TRBJ1-6; the match to TRBD1 covers 7 bases. CDR3 length: 14 residues. The V and J ends lost 6 bases and 9 bases, in that order; junction bases with no gene match: 8. CDR3 residues: CASSADRVTSPLHF. The CDR3 DNA sequence: TGTGCCAGCAGCGCTGACAGGGTGACTTCACCCCTCCACTTT.

At least ten counts were recorded for this clonotype. V usage is TRBV7-9 and J usage is TRBJ2-2; TRBD1 matches at 7 bases. The V gene's germline CDR1 is SEHNR and CDR2 FQNEAQ (reference sequence). The CDR3 length is 15 residues. Germline trimming cut 3 bases from V and 2 bases from J; bases unmatched to any gene: 3. CDR3 bases: TGTGCCAGCAGCTTGAGACAGGGCAACACCGGGGAGCTGTTTTTT. This encodes CASSLRQGNTGELFF.